This T cell receptor beta chain was recorded in a study of regulatory T cells in long-lasting Graves disease. This clonotype was observed at least ten times. Time point described: newly diagnosed GD, antithyroid drugs for less than 3 months. Researchers made the TCR library from RNA that was extracted from PBMCs. Relying on iRepertoire HTBI primers and Arm-PCR of CDR3 regions, the team built TCR beta libraries. TCRdb re-analysed the multiplex PCR reads in MiXCR, keeping a single row per CDR3 protein. In the table there are 450,000 to 650,000 distinct CDR3 sequences, 16% of which are singletons. The CDR3 sequence is 15 residues long. Germline lookup yields CDR1 LGHNA and CDR2 YNFKEQ. V was pared by 0 bases and J by 3 bases, with 5 bases of the junction left unmatched. These sequences were also reported in another study, on T cells in Graves' hyperthyroidism and ophthalmopathy.

V and J are TRBV4-2 and TRBJ2-7, with 7 bases fitting TRBD2. The clonotype comes from a middle-aged woman with Graves disease. This specimen consisted of peripheral blood mononuclear cells (PBMCs), obtained at new diagnosis, from a patient treated with antithyroid drugs. The CDR3 reads CASSQDLLADYEQYF. The CDR3 coding sequence is TGTGCCAGCAGCCAAGATCTTCTAGCGGACTACGAGCAGTACTTC.